Following are 5 T cell receptor beta chains from one sample sequenced in a study of vaccination effects on CD4 cells after COVID-19. Antigen specificity for these receptors is unknown. Sequencing used immunoSEQ multiplex PCR; TCRdb keeps in-frame clones, though not all of them. The profile shows tens of thousands of clones, approximately 60% of them singletons. Upon completion of roughly ten days in culture, CD4+ T cells were isolated. The sample in question was CD4+ T cells from PBMCs cultured without peptide, obtained before COVID-19 vaccination. The receptors come from a human donor who received a COVID-19 vaccine.

This clone was observed once. The rearrangement uses TRBV2 and TRBJ2-7; 7 bases align to TRBD1. V lost 6 bases to trimming and J lost 2 bases; unmatched junction nucleotides: 7. The CDR3 is 14 amino acids. Germline V gene sequence: CDR1 SNHLY, CDR2 FYNNEI. The chain's CDR3 is CASSGERGPYEQYF. The DNA for the CDR3 is TGTGCCAGCAGCGGGGAAAGGGGGCCCTACGAGCAGTACTTC.

This clone was counted between two and nine times. The chain carries TRBV4-1 and TRBJ2-2; TRBD1 aligns across 7 bases. From germline, CDR1 is MGHRA and CDR2 YSYEKL. The CDR3 contains 15 residues. V lost 4 bases to trimming and J lost 2 bases; unmatched junction nucleotides: 4. CDR3 loop: CASSPGTANTGELFF. CDR3 DNA: TGCGCCAGCAGCCCGGGGACAGCAAACACCGGGGAGCTGTTTTTT.

The chain couples TRBV11-2 to TRBJ2-5; no clear D gene. The CDR3 runs to 15 residues. Germline-derived CDR1 and CDR2 are SGHAT and FQNNGV. Trimming took 1 base from V and 1 from J, leaving 10 bases between them. DNA of the CDR3: TGTGCCAGCAGCTTAGGTGGAACGACCCAAGAGACCCAGTACTTC. Translating it yields CASSLGGTTQETQYF.

The chain links TRBV19 to TRBJ2-5, with a tentative D call TRBD1 (6 bases). The length of the CDR3 is 16 residues. The germline gives CDR1 LNHDA, CDR2 SQIVND (reference sequence). Trimming cost V 5 bases and J 4 bases, with 20 bases left between them. The CDR3 loop reads CASSYSPGQTRETQYF. As DNA, the CDR3 is TGTGCCAGTAGTTATAGTCCAGGACAGACAAGAGAGACCCAGTACTTC.

This chain connects TRBV5-4 to TRBJ2-7; 10 bases match TRBD2. The CDR3 totals 15 residues. Germline lookup yields CDR1 SGHNT and CDR2 YYREEE (reference sequence). Germline trimming cut 5 bases from V and 4 bases from J; bases unmatched to any gene: 9. CDR3 DNA: TGTGCCAGCAGTTGGTCAGCGGGGGGGTTATACGAGCAGTACTTC. This codes for CASSWSAGGLYEQYF.